One sample yielded the 24 T cell receptor beta chains listed below, sequenced in a study of PD-L1 blockade in urothelial cancer. Only in-frame clones appear in the TCRdb table, and some are missing; sequencing was by immunoSEQ multiplex PCR. The table has about 82,000 clones, 90% seen once; the top ten hold 9.4%. Sequencing used PBMCs, obtained around atezolizumab (anti-PD-L1) treatment. These receptors came from a man in his sixties with urothelial cancer.

The V gene is TRBV5-1, the J gene TRBJ2-1; the match to TRBD2 covers 9 bases. The CDR3 extends over 16 amino acids. V shed 5 bases and J 6 bases; nucleotides not matched to a gene: 12. Germline loops: CDR1 SGHRS, CDR2 YFSETQ. The CDR3 protein is CASRPRVAGVGNEQFF. CDR3 DNA sequence: TGCGCCAGCAGGCCGAGGGTAGCGGGAGTCGGCAATGAGCAGTTCTTC. The full variable domain, rest sourced from reference TRBV5-1 and TRBJ2-1, is KAGVTQTPRYLIKTRGQQVTLSCSPISGHRSVSWYQQTPGQGLQFLFEYFSETQRNKGNFPGRFSGRQFSNSRSEMNVSTLELGDSALYLCASRPRVAGVGNEQFFGPGTRLTVL.

J is TRBJ2-5 and V is TRBV4-1; 8 bases match TRBD2. The CDR3 covers 15 residues. Trimming at V came to 3 bases and at J to 5 bases, leaving 8 bases not matched to a gene. Germline V lookup: CDR1 MGHRA, CDR2 YSYEKL. DNA of the CDR3: TGCGCCAGCAGCCACAGCGGGGGAGTTACGGAGACCCAGTACTTC. Translation: CASSHSGGVTETQYF.

V gene TRBV27 combines with J gene TRBJ2-7, with 10 bases fitting TRBD1. CDR1 is MNHEY, CDR2 SMNVEV, per germline (reference sequence). This CDR3 region has 16 residues. V dropped 5 bases and J dropped 0; count of bases not matched to a gene: 7. CDR3 protein: CASSRAGQGNSYEQYF. The DNA for the CDR3 is TGTGCCAGCAGTCGCGCGGGACAGGGGAACTCCTACGAGCAGTACTTC.

The genes are TRBV19 and TRBJ1-5; the match to TRBD1 covers 10 bases. CDR1 is LNHDA, CDR2 SQIVND, per germline (reference sequence). J was trimmed by 7 bases and V by 8 bases; bases with no gene match: 8. The CDR3 runs to 14 residues. The CDR3 nucleotides are TGTGCCAGTGAATACCGGGACAGGGGCCAGCCCCAGCATTTT. Its protein product is CASEYRDRGQPQHF.

J is TRBJ2-5 and V is TRBV27, with D possibly being TRBD2 (5 bases). The germline CDR1 and CDR2 sequences are MNHEY and SMNVEV (reference sequence). V shed 3 bases and J shed 5 bases, with 10 bases lying between them. This CDR3 comprises 13 residues. CDR3 nucleotide sequence: TGTGCCAGCAGTTTCGGTTGGAGGGAGACCCAGTACTTC. This sequence encodes CASSFGWRETQYF.

V gene TRBV5-1 combines with J gene TRBJ2-1; tentative D call: TRBD1 (6 bases). The V end lost 0 bases, the J end lost 5 bases, and 12 bases lay between the germline ends. The CDR3 contains 15 residues. Germline values: CDR1 SGHRS, CDR2 YFSETQ. The CDR3 spells CASSLAAGDHNEQFF. The CDR3 region has the DNA TGCGCCAGCAGCTTGGCGGCAGGGGACCACAATGAGCAGTTCTTC. The whole variable domain, remainder taken from reference TRBV5-1 and TRBJ2-1, is KAGVTQTPRYLIKTRGQQVTLSCSPISGHRSVSWYQQTPGQGLQFLFEYFSETQRNKGNFPGRFSGRQFSNSRSEMNVSTLELGDSALYLCASSLAAGDHNEQFFGPGTRLTVL.

This clone was recorded only once. The chain couples TRBV11-2 to TRBJ2-5, with D possibly being TRBD2 (6 bases). CDR1 is SGHAT, CDR2 FQNNGV, per germline. Trimming removed 2 bases from V and 3 bases from J, with 10 bases in between. The CDR3 covers 14 residues. CDR3 coding DNA: TGTGCCAGCAGCTTAATTCGGGGGAAAGAGACCCAGTACTTC. This sequence encodes CASSLIRGKETQYF.

The table lists this clone with a count of one. The chain has TRBV5-6 and TRBJ2-7, with 8 positions matching TRBD1. Germline trimming cut 4 bases from V and 5 bases from J; bases unmatched to any gene: 14. This CDR3 has 16 residues. The germline V gene has CDR1 SGHDT and CDR2 YYEEEE. The DNA of the CDR3 is TGTGCCAGCAGCCCCTTCGGGCAGGGGGCTTACAACGAGCAGTACTTC. Amino acids: CASSPFGQGAYNEQYF.

The rearrangement uses TRBV7-6 and TRBJ2-7, with TRBD2 matching 9 bases. Germline CDR1 SGHVS, CDR2 FNYEAQ. This CDR3 has 14 amino acids. Trimming at V came to 7 bases and at J to 7 bases, leaving 11 bases not matched to a gene. The CDR3 coding sequence is TGTGCCAGCACCGCAGGGACTAGCTCGACTGAGCAGTACTTC. This gives the protein CASTAGTSSTEQYF.

The genes are TRBV14 and TRBJ2-7, with 7 bases matching TRBD1. CDR1 and CDR2 (germline): SGHDN, FVKESK. The CDR3 totals 16 residues. The junction had 18 bases not matched to a gene; V was cut back by 4 bases and J by 9 bases. The CDR3: CASSRYTTGPLKGQYF. The CDR3 nucleotides read TGTGCCAGCAGCCGTTACACGACAGGGCCCCTAAAGGGGCAGTACTTC.

This clone was detected only a few times. V gene TRBV15 combines with J gene TRBJ1-1; 8 nucleotides match TRBD1. CDR1 is LNHNV and CDR2 is YYDKDF in the germline V gene (reference sequence). Germline trimming cut 3 bases from V and 1 base from J; bases unmatched to any gene: 4. The CDR3 has 15 residues. As DNA, the CDR3 is TGTGCCACCAGCAGTCCCGGGACAGGGAACACTGAAGCTTTCTTT. As protein: CATSSPGTGNTEAFF.

V is TRBV30 and J is TRBJ2-7; D is unclear. The germline gives CDR1 GTSNPN, CDR2 SVGIG (reference sequence). The CDR3 covers 12 residues. Between the trimmed V and J ends, which lost 4 bases and 0 bases, there was a span of 7 bases. This chain's CDR3 is CAWMRSSYEQYF. CDR3 DNA: TGTGCCTGGATGCGTAGCTCCTACGAGCAGTACTTC.

This clone was seen a handful of times. The chain is built from TRBV5-5 and TRBJ1-2; no definite D call. CDR3 length: 12 amino acids. Germline V lookup: CDR1 SGHKS, CDR2 YYEKEE (reference sequence). V was pared by 3 bases and J by 4 bases, with 7 bases between. The CDR3 protein is CASSSGIYGYTF. The CDR3 DNA reads TGTGCCAGCAGCTCCGGGATCTATGGCTACACCTTC.

The chain employs TRBV4-3 and TRBJ1-4, with 8 bases that match TRBD1. Germline CDR1 reads LGHNA; CDR2 reads YSLEER. CDR3 length: 17 amino acids. Unmatched junction bases numbered 12, after V lost 1 base and J lost 8 bases. This chain's CDR3 is CASSQGRTGFRGEKLFF. The CDR3 DNA sequence: TGCGCCAGCAGCCAAGGGCGGACAGGGTTCAGGGGGGAAAAACTGTTTTTT.

The genes are TRBV9 and TRBJ2-3; TRBD2 matches at 10 bases. This CDR3 comprises 19 residues. Germline V gene data show CDR1 as SGDLS and CDR2 as YYNGEE. With 0 bases clipped from V and 0 bases from J, the junction kept 10 bases outside the gene matches. CDR3 nucleotides: TGTGCCAGCAGCGTAGCGGAAGGAAGCGGGGGGGCTAGCACAGATACGCAGTATTTT. This codes for CASSVAEGSGGASTDTQYF. The full variable domain, rest sourced from reference TRBV9 and TRBJ2-3, is DSGVTQTPKHLITATGQRVTLRCSPRSGDLSVYWYQQSLDQGLQFLIQYYNGEERAKGNILERFSAQQFPDLHSELNLSSLELGDSALYFCASSVAEGSGGASTDTQYFGPGTRLTVL.

CDR3 loop: CASSWGDRGGTGELFF. CDR3 in DNA: TGTGCCAGCAGCTGGGGGGACAGGGGAGGGACCGGGGAGCTGTTTTTT. V usage is TRBV7-2 and J usage is TRBJ2-2; 10 bases line up with TRBD1. The CDR3 runs to 16 residues. Germline V CDR1 and CDR2: SGHTA, FQGNSA. V shed 4 bases, J shed 5 bases, and the junction held 7 bases outside the gene matches.

The V call is TRBV11-2, the J call TRBJ2-1; 9 bases align to TRBD1. Germline V gene lookup returns CDR1 SGHAT and CDR2 FQNNGV. The CDR3 runs 16 residues. The V gene end was trimmed by 0 bases and the J gene end by 7 bases; junction bases not matched to a gene: 7. The DNA for the CDR3 is TGTGCCAGCAGCTTAGATCCAGGGACAGGGATAAATGAGCAGTTCTTC. Protein product: CASSLDPGTGINEQFF.

The V call is TRBV7-2, the J call TRBJ2-2; D gene uncertain. CDR3 length: 16 residues. Trimming removed 2 bases from V and 7 bases from J, with 17 bases in between. The germline CDR1 and CDR2 sequences are SGHTA and FQGNSA. CDR3 coding DNA: TGTGCCAGCAGCTTACTCCAAAGCCCCCTAAGCGGGGAGCTGTTTTTT. The encoded protein is CASSLLQSPLSGELFF.

In this sample, this clone turned up once. The chain is built from TRBV5-6 and TRBJ1-1; D ambiguous. The length of the CDR3 is 15 residues. In germline, CDR1 is SGHDT, CDR2 YYEEEE. V lost 1 base, J lost 0 bases, and 10 bases lay in between. CDR3 region: CASSLSPQLNTEAFF. The CDR3 DNA reads as TGTGCCAGCAGCTTGTCCCCCCAATTGAACACTGAAGCTTTCTTT. Together with reference TRBV5-6 and TRBJ1-1, the CDR3 gives the full variable domain: DAGVTQSPTHLIKTRGQQVTLRCSPKSGHDTVSWYQQALGQGPQFIFQYYEEEERQRGNFPDRFSGHQFPNYSSELNVNALLLGDSALYLCASSLSPQLNTEAFFGQGTRLTVV.

The chain joins TRBV5-1 to TRBJ1-1, with D perhaps matching TRBD1 (6 bases). The V and J ends lost 0 bases and 0 bases respectively, with 6 bases between them. CDR1 SGHRS and CDR2 YFSETQ come from the germline V gene. The CDR3 loop spans 14 amino acids. The CDR3 is CASSLGQVNTEAFF. CDR3 nucleotides: TGCGCCAGCAGCTTGGGACAGGTGAACACTGAAGCTTTCTTT.

The J gene is TRBJ2-2, the V gene TRBV5-4; D gene ambiguous. Germline CDR1 and CDR2: SGHNT and YYREEE (reference sequence). CDR3 length: 12 residues. Trimming left V 4 bases short and J 5 bases short, with 6 bases between. The CDR3 bases are TGTGCCAGCAGCGTTGAGACCGGGGAGCTGTTTTTT. Protein product: CASSVETGELFF.

The genes are TRBV30 and TRBJ1-1; TRBD1 matches 9 bases. The CDR3 has 13 residues. Germline V lookup: CDR1 GTSNPN, CDR2 SVGIG (reference sequence). With V trimmed by 3 bases and J by 8 bases, 7 bases remained unmatched. The CDR3 loop is CAWRPTGTGEAFF. The CDR3 DNA sequence: TGTGCCTGGAGGCCCACCGGGACAGGGGAAGCTTTCTTT.

This chain links TRBV15 with TRBJ1-2; the D gene is possibly TRBD1 (5 bases). The ends were cut back, 3 bases at V and 6 bases at J, with 14 bases in the middle. CDR3 length: 14 residues. From germline, CDR1 is LNHNV and CDR2 YYDKDF (reference sequence). CDR3 residues: CATSRVTGTNGYTF. As DNA, the CDR3 is TGTGCCACCAGCAGGGTAACAGGAACTAATGGCTACACCTTC.

CDR3 nucleotides: TGCAGCGGAGGACAAAGACAGGGGTCAGAAGCTTTCTTT. It specifies CSGGQRQGSEAFF. The chain employs TRBV29-1 and TRBJ1-1, with 8 positions matching TRBD1. V gave up 7 bases and J gave up 8 bases; unmatched junction bases: 12. The germline V gene has CDR1 SQVTM and CDR2 ANQGSEA. There are 13 residues in the CDR3.